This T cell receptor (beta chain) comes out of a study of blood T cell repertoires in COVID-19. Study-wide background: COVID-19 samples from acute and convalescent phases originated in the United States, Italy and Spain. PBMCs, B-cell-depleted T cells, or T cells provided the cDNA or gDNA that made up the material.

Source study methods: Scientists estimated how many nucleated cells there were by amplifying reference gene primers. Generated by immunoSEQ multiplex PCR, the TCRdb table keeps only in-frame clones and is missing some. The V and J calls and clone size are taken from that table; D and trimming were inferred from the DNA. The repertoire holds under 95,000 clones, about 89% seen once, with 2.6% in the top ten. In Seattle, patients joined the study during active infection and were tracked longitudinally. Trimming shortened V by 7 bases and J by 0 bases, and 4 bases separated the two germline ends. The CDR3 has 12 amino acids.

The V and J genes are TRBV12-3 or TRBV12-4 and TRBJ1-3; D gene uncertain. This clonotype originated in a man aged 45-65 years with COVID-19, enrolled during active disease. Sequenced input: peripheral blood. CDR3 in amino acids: CASTHSGNTIYF. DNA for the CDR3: TGTGCCAGCACCCACTCTGGAAACACCATATATTTT.